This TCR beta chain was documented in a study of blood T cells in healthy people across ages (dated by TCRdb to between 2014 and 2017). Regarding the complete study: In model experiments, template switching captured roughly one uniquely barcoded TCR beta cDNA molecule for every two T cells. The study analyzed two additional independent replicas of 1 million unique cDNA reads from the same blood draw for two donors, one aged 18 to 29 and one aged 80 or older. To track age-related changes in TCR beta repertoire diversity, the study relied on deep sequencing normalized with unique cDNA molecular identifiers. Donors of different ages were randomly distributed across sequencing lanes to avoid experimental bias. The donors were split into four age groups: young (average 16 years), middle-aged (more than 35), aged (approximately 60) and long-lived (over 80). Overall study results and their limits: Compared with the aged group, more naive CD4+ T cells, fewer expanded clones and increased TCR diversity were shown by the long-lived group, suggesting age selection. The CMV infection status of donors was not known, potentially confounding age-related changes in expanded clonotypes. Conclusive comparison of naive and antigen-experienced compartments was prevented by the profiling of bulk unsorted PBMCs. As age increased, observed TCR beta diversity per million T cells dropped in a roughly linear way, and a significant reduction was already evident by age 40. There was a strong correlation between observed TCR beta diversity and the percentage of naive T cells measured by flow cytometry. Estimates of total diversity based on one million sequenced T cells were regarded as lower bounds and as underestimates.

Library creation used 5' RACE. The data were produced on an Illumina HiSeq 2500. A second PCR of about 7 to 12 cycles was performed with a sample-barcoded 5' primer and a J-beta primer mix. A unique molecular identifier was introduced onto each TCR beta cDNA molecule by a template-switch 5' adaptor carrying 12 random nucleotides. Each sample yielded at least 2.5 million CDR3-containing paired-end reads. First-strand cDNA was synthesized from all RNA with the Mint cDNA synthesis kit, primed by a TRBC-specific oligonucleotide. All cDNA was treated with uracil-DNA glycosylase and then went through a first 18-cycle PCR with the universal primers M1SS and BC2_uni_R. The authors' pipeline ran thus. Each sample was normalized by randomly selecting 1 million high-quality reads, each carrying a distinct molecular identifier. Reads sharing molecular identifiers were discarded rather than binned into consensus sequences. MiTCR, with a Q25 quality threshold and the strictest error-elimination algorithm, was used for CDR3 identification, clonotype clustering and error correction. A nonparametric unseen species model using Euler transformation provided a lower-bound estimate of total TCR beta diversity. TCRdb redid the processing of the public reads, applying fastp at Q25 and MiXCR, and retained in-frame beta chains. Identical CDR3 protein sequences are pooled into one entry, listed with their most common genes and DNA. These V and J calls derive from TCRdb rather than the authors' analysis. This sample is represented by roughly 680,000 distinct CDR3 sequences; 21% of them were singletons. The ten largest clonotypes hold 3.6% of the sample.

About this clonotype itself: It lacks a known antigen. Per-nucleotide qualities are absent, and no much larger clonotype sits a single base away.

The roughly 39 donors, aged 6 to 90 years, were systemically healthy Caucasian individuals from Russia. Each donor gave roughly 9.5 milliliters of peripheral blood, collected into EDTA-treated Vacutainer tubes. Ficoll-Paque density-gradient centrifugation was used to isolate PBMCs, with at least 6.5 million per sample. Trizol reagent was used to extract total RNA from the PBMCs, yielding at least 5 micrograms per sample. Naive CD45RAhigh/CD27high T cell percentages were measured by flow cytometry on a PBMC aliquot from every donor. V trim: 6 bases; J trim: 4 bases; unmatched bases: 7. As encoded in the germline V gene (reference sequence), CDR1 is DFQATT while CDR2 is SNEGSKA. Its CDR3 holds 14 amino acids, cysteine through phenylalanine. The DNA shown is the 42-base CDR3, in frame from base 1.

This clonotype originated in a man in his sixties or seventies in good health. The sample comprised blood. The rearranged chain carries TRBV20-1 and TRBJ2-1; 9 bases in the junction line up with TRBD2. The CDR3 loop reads CSAELAGPYNEQFF. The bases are TGCAGTGCAGAACTAGCGGGTCCTTACAATGAGCAGTTCTTC.